Each of the 9 T cell receptor beta chains below was sequenced from the same sample in a study of blood T cell repertoires in COVID-19. Repertoires were generated with immunoSEQ multiplex PCR, while TCRdb's copy carries only in-frame clones and drops some. Of fewer than 300,000 clones in the sample, around 87% were seen once. Specimen: peripheral blood. Every receptor here comes from a woman aged 35 to 49 who had recovered from COVID-19.

This clone was seen a handful of times. The rearrangement joins TRBV5-4 to TRBJ1-1; D might be TRBD1 (6 bases). This CDR3 is built from 15 residues. Between the trimmed V and J ends, which lost 0 bases and 5 bases, there was a span of 14 bases. The germline gives CDR1 SGHNT, CDR2 YYREEE (reference sequence). The CDR3 here is CASSLEGRGDTEAFF. CDR3 in DNA: TGTGCCAGCAGCTTGGAGGGCAGGGGAGATACTGAAGCTTTCTTT.

The CDR3 DNA reads as TGCGCCAGCAGCTTGGCCTTCATTAGCGGGGGACCTAGCACAGATACGCAGTATTTT. Protein sequence: CASSLAFISGGPSTDTQYF. V and J are TRBV5-1 and TRBJ2-3; 9 nucleotides align to TRBD2. From germline, CDR1 is SGHRS and CDR2 YFSETQ. This CDR3 has 19 amino acids. Trimming at V came to 0 bases and at J to 0 bases, leaving 11 bases not matched to a gene.

In regard to this clone: The sample holds other DNA sequences that translate to the same CDR3. V is TRBV7-2 and J is TRBJ1-5; the D is unclear. Germline V gives CDR1 SGHTA, CDR2 FQGNSA. CDR3 length: 14 amino acids. Trimming removed 1 base from V and 5 bases from J, with 9 bases in between. In nucleotides, the CDR3 is TGTGCCAGCAGCTTAGGCGGTACCTATCAGCCCCAGCATTTT. As protein: CASSLGGTYQPQHF. Using reference TRBV7-2 and TRBJ1-5 for the parts outside the CDR3, the full variable domain is GAGVSQSPSNKVTEKGKDVELRCDPISGHTALYWYRQSLGQGLEFLIYFQGNSAPDKSGLPSDRFSAERTGGSVSTLTIQRTQQEDSAVYLCASSLGGTYQPQHFGDGTRLSIL.

This chain joins TRBV9 and TRBJ1-3; no clear D gene. This CDR3 is built from 14 residues. Germline V gene sequence: CDR1 SGDLS, CDR2 YYNGEE. The V and J ends lost 0 bases and 2 bases respectively, with 6 bases between them. In DNA, the CDR3 is TGTGCCAGCAGCGTAGGGGAGGCTGGAAACACCATATATTTT. It is translated as CASSVGEAGNTIYF.

This chain connects TRBV7-9 to TRBJ1-1, with D tentatively TRBD1 (5 bases). The germline gives CDR1 SEHNR, CDR2 FQNEAQ (reference sequence). CDR3 length: 13 residues. The V end was cut by 6 bases, the J end by 6 bases, with 14 bases between. The DNA of the CDR3 is TGTGCCAGCAGTCTAGAAGGGGACTCTGAAGCTTTCTTT. Translating it yields CASSLEGDSEAFF.

The V and J genes are TRBV7-2 and TRBJ2-1; 7 positions match TRBD2. The CDR3 length is 14 residues. CDR1 is SGHTA and CDR2 is FQGNSA in the germline V gene. Losses at the gene ends were 5 bases for V and 3 bases for J; bases not matched to a gene: 4. CDR3 amino acids: CASSQWTSYNEQFF. The CDR3 DNA reads as TGTGCCAGCAGCCAATGGACTAGCTACAATGAGCAGTTCTTC.

The genes are TRBV12-5 and TRBJ2-4; 7 bases match TRBD2. The J segment lost 0 bases and the V segment lost 5 bases, leaving 4 bases of the junction unmatched. This CDR3 has 15 residues. The germline CDR1 and CDR2 sequences are LGHNT and FRNRAP. The CDR3 here is CASGSGALAKNIQYF. CDR3 in DNA: TGTGCTAGTGGTAGCGGGGCCCTAGCCAAAAACATTCAGTACTTC.

This chain uses TRBV4-3 with TRBJ1-1; D possibly corresponds to TRBD1 (6 bases). The germline gives CDR1 LGHNA, CDR2 YSLEER. The germline V and J ends were trimmed by 5 bases and 0 bases, with 13 bases remaining between them. This CDR3 has 15 amino acids. The CDR3 sequence is CASSYGTQMNTEAFF. The CDR3 DNA reads as TGCGCCAGCAGCTACGGGACACAAATGAACACTGAAGCTTTCTTT.

The rearrangement links TRBV11-2 to TRBJ2-5, with 10 positions matching TRBD1. The CDR3 has 14 amino acids. Trimming took 7 bases from V and 5 from J; bases not matched to a gene: 7. Germline V CDR1 and CDR2: SGHAT, FQNNGV. The CDR3 protein is CASTAGTGDETQYF. As DNA, the CDR3 is TGTGCCAGCACTGCCGGGACAGGGGACGAGACCCAGTACTTC.